This record covers a single T cell receptor beta chain. Adults between roughly 18 and 89 years of age took part from 20 to 25 US areas. Recovered status in Cohort 3 required two negative PCRs, clearance, or symptom resolution. The record originates from a study of blood T cell repertoires in COVID-19. On the study more broadly: T cells, B-cell-depleted T cells, or PBMCs supplied cDNA or gDNA.

CDR1 is LGHDT and CDR2 is YNNKEL in the germline V gene (reference sequence). The trim removed 2 bases at V and 4 bases at J, leaving 2 bases unmatched. CDR3 size: 16 residues. As processed by the authors: Counts of nucleated cells, estimated from reference gene primer amplification, were obtained. Clones were read by immunoSEQ multiplex PCR, and TCRdb kept only the in-frame ones, dropping some. D and trimming were read from the DNA, whereas the V and J calls and clone size are those reported in that table. The sample gives a few hundred thousand clones, approximately 87% of which show up once; 10% is in the top ten.

Sequenced input: PBMCs or T cells enriched from blood (not recorded which). The chain carries TRBV3-1 (or the pseudogene TRBV3-2) and TRBJ2-1, with 13 positions matching TRBD2. The TCR was taken from a woman in her forties or fifties who had recovered from COVID-19. The DNA for the CDR3 is TGTGCCAGCAGCCAACCGACTAGCGGGGGGTACAATGAGCAGTTCTTC. Amino acids: CASSQPTSGGYNEQFF.